A selection of T cell receptor beta chains follows, all from one sample in a study of T cell responses to AZD1222 COVID-19 vaccine. The protocol was immunoSEQ multiplex PCR, while the TCRdb copy is restricted to in-frame clones and leaves out a portion. The data contain about 150,000 clones, roughly 92% of them singletons. The sequenced sample was peripheral blood, obtained 28 days after the second AZD1222 dose. The receptors stem from an adult who received the AZD1222 COVID-19 vaccine. The CDR3 runs from the conserved cysteine through the conserved F or W. The D gene is left open where the match is weak. Rows may omit the clone size; those that give it use once, few, many or a size class.

j_call,clone_size,d_call,v_call,cdr3_nt,cdr3_aa
TRBJ1-1,.,.,TRBV24-1,TGTGCCACCAGTGAGCAAGTAGGACAGCTGAACACTGAAGCTTTCTTT,CATSEQVGQLNTEAFF
TRBJ1-4,few,.,TRBV14,TGTGCCAGCAGCCCCCGGACGGCCGATAATGAAAAACTGTTTTTT,CASSPRTADNEKLFF
TRBJ2-3,.,.,TRBV5-5,TGTGCCAGCAGCCGAAGCGGGCGGGCCCCGACAGATACGCAGTATTTT,CASSRSGRAPTDTQYF
TRBJ1-1,.,.,TRBV11-3,TGTGCCAGCAGCTTAGCCCCGGGGACTGAAGCTTTCTTT,CASSLAPGTEAFF
TRBJ2-1,.,.,TRBV6-5,TGTGCCGGGGGATGGACTGGGGAACTCTACAATGAGCAGTTCTTC,CAGGWTGELYNEQFF
TRBJ1-5,.,TRBD1,TRBV19,TGTGCCAGTAGGACCAACAGGGGGATCGGGAATCAGCCCCAGCATTTT,CASRTNRGIGNQPQHF
TRBJ1-1,.,.,TRBV28,TGTGCCAGCGGAGGACAGCCGAACACTGAAGCTTTCTTT,CASGGQPNTEAFF
TRBJ2-5,once,TRBD1,TRBV2,TGTGCCAGCAGTGGGACAGGAGGAGAGACCCAGTACTTC,CASSGTGGETQYF
TRBJ1-1,.,.,TRBV6-4,TGTGCCAGCAGCGCCACAGGGCCCACTGAAGCTTTCTTT,CASSATGPTEAFF
TRBJ2-1,.,TRBD1,TRBV7-3,TGTGCCAGCAGCAAAGAGGGACAGGGTGGCAATGAGCAGTTCTTC,CASSKEGQGGNEQFF
TRBJ2-5,.,TRBD2,TRBV4-3,TGCGCCAGCAGCCAAGGGGCTAGCGGGCAAGAGACCCAGTACTTC,CASSQGASGQETQYF
TRBJ1-2,.,.,TRBV7-8,TGTGCCAGCAGCTTAGAGGGTGGGGCCAGGAATTTCTATGGCTACACCTTC,CASSLEGGARNFYGYTF
TRBJ1-6,few,TRBD1,TRBV5-1,TGCGCCAGCAGCTCCCCCGAACAGGGGAGGCATTCACCCCTCCACTTT,CASSSPEQGRHSPLHF
TRBJ2-3,.,.,TRBV7-3,TGTGCCAGCATATTCCGGCGAGATACGCAGTATTTT,CASIFRRDTQYF
TRBJ2-3,.,.,TRBV28,TGTGCCAGCAGTTTCGGCCCGCAGGGCACAGATACGCAGTATTTT,CASSFGPQGTDTQYF
TRBJ2-1,.,.,TRBV10-2,TGCGCCAGCAGTGAGGGGGACAATGAGCAGTTCTTC,CASSEGDNEQFF
TRBJ2-1,.,.,TRBV7-6,TGTGCCAGCACCGAATTTCCCCCAGGGAGCTCCTACAATGAGCAGTTCTTC,CASTEFPPGSSYNEQFF
TRBJ2-7,.,TRBD1,TRBV12-5,TGTGCTAGTGGTTTTCCCCCGGACAGGGTCACCTACGAGCAGTACTTC,CASGFPPDRVTYEQYF
TRBJ1-5,.,.,TRBV6-5,TGTGCCAGCAGTTCAGGAGATAGCAATCAGCCCCAGCATTTT,CASSSGDSNQPQHF
TRBJ1-2,.,.,TRBV28,TGTGCCAGCAGGGGCAGCAAATATGGCTACACCTTC,CASRGSKYGYTF
TRBJ1-4,.,TRBD1,TRBV5-5,TGTGCCAGCAGCTGGAGGACAGGGGGAGGTGAAAAACTGTTTTTT,CASSWRTGGGEKLFF
TRBJ2-5,few,.,TRBV28,TGTGCCAGCACCTTAGGGTCCAGGGAGGAGACCCAGTACTTC,CASTLGSREETQYF
TRBJ1-5,.,.,TRBV6-2/TRBV6-3,TGTGCCAGCAGTTACCGTAGGGGAGAGCTTAATCAGCCCCAGCATTTT,CASSYRRGELNQPQHF
TRBJ1-1,.,.,TRBV27,TGTGCCAGCAGTTTGATTCGTATGAGGAACACTGAAGCTTTCTTT,CASSLIRMRNTEAFF
TRBJ1-1,.,.,TRBV10-3,TGTGCCATCAGTGAGTCGATGACCGCTGAAGCTTTCTTT,CAISESMTAEAFF